This T cell receptor beta chain originates from a study of blood T cells in healthy people across ages. Researchers isolated at least 6.5 million PBMCs per sample. The CDR3 covers 15 residues. Germline assignment: CDR1 DFQATT and CDR2 SNEGSKA (reference sequence). After removal of 3 bases from V and 2 bases from J, the junction contained 4 bases not matched to a gene. A J-beta primer mix and a sample-barcoded 5' primer were used in a second PCR of roughly 6 to 12 cycles. One entry per CDR3 protein results from TCRdb running MiXCR on the 5' RACE reads. The data contain 1.2 million to 1.5 million distinct CDR3 sequences, around 39% of them singletons.

This chain links TRBV20-1 with TRBJ2-1; 10 nucleotides match TRBD2. The source of this sequence is a woman aged 18-29 years in good health. Sequenced material: blood. CDR3 residues: CSARVAGGAYNEQFF. DNA for the CDR3: TGCAGTGCTAGGGTAGCGGGAGGAGCCTACAATGAGCAGTTCTTC.